This TCR beta chain comes out of a study of blood T cell repertoires in COVID-19. Study as a whole: Samples taken during acute and convalescent COVID-19 were collected in the United States, Italy and Spain.

Assay: immunoSEQ multiplex PCR; the TCRdb copy retains only in-frame clones and omits some. Here the sample spans approximately 390,000 clones, over 75% being singletons. Germline V gene data show CDR1 as SNHLY and CDR2 as FYNNEI. This CDR3 region has 14 residues. V gave up 2 bases and J gave up 8 bases, with 13 bases separating them. This receptor was obtained from a woman in her forties with acute COVID-19. The sequenced sample consisted of PBMCs or T cells enriched from blood (not recorded which). The chain combines TRBV2 with TRBJ2-4, with a tentative D call TRBD2 (7 bases). CDR3 sequence (DNA): TGTGCCAGCAGTGAATTTCAAGGGGGGGACATTCAGTACTTC. This sequence encodes CASSEFQGGDIQYF. The whole variable domain, remainder taken from reference TRBV2 and TRBJ2-4, is EPEVTQTPSHQVTQMGQEVILRCVPISNHLYFYWYRQILGQKVEFLVSFYNNEISEKSEIFDDQFSVERPDGSNFTLKIRSTKLEDSAMYFCASSEFQGGDIQYFGAGTRLSVL.